The rows below give T cell receptor beta chains drawn from one sample of a study of blood T cell repertoires in COVID-19. Measured with immunoSEQ multiplex PCR; TCRdb has only the in-frame clones, and not every one. The sample lists 200,000 to 250,000 clones, roughly 85% occurring once. The sample was PBMCs or T cells enriched from blood (not recorded which). Receptor source: a woman aged 40 to 50 with acute COVID-19. CDR3s include the opening cysteine and the closing phenylalanine or tryptophan. D genes are given only for firm matches. A clone size is listed for some rows: how often the clone was seen (once, few, many), or a class if it is expanded.

V gene	clone size	D gene	J gene	CDR3 DNA	CDR3 protein
TRBV6-1	-	-	TRBJ1-2	TGTGCCAGCAGTGTGGCCCCGGGACTCAAGGACTATGGCTACACCTTC	CASSVAPGLKDYGYTF
TRBV5-1	once	-	TRBJ1-1	TGCGCCAGCCACCCCACAGGGATAGTGAACACTGAAGCTTTCTTT	CASHPTGIVNTEAFF
TRBV6-2/TRBV6-3	-	TRBD2	TRBJ2-7	TGTGCCAGCAGTTACCCCCTCCTAGCGGGGGGGCGCGAGCAGTACTTC	CASSYPLLAGGREQYF
TRBV6-2/TRBV6-3	-	-	TRBJ2-5	TGTGCCAGCAGTTACCTCGGACAGCAAGAGACCCAGTACTTC	CASSYLGQQETQYF
TRBV2	once	-	TRBJ2-3	TGTGCCAGCAAGTCTTTCGGGACTAGCACAGATACGCAGTATTTT	CASKSFGTSTDTQYF
TRBV12-3/TRBV12-4	-	-	TRBJ2-1	TGTGCCAGCAGTTTCGGAGCCCTCAATGAGCAGTTCTTC	CASSFGALNEQFF
TRBV7-3	-	-	TRBJ2-5	TGTGCCAGCAGCCTTCGACCGGGGAGGACCCAGTACTTC	CASSLRPGRTQYF
TRBV5-1	-	TRBD1	TRBJ2-5	TGCGCCAGCAGCCCGGGACAGGGGGGAGAGACCCAGTACTTC	CASSPGQGGETQYF
TRBV4-3	-	TRBD2	TRBJ2-2	TGCGCCAGCAGCCTCCCCCCAGCGGGGGGCACCGGGGAGCTGTTTTTT	CASSLPPAGGTGELFF
TRBV3-1/TRBV3-2	-	TRBD1	TRBJ1-4	TGTGCCAGCAGCCAAGCATGGGACAGGGAATCTGAAAAACTGTTTTTT	CASSQAWDRESEKLFF
TRBV9	-	-	TRBJ1-1	TGTGCCAGCAGCCCCCTCCTACAGGGATTAAACACTGAAGCTTTCTTT	CASSPLLQGLNTEAFF
TRBV5-1	-	-	TRBJ1-5	TGCGCCAGCAGCTTATCCGGGTCGTACGCTCAGCCCCAGCATTTT	CASSLSGSYAQPQHF
TRBV12-3/TRBV12-4	-	-	TRBJ1-2	TGTGCCAGCAGTTCGTACTATGGCTACACCTTC	CASSSYYGYTF
TRBV19	-	-	TRBJ1-4	TGTGCCAGTAGTTGGAGGGTCGGGGAAAAACTGTTTTTT	CASSWRVGEKLFF
TRBV5-8	-	TRBD2	TRBJ2-3	TGTGCCAGCAGCTCGGACCTACTAGCGGGGGGCACAGATACGCAGTATTTT	CASSSDLLAGGTDTQYF
TRBV7-9	-	TRBD2	TRBJ2-3	TGTGCCAGCAGCTTTGGGGGGAGCGGGGGAACAGATACGCAGTATTTT	CASSFGGSGGTDTQYF
TRBV30	-	-	TRBJ1-1	TGTGCCTGGAGTCTCGGGATTGGAACTGAAGCTTTCTTT	CAWSLGIGTEAFF
TRBV13	-	-	TRBJ1-3	TGTGCCAGCAGCTTAGGTGGCGGTGGAAACACCATATATTTT	CASSLGGGGNTIYF
TRBV15	-	TRBD1	TRBJ1-2	TGTGCCACCAGCAGAGAATTGGGAGACAGGGGGCTGGGTGGCTACACCTTC	CATSRELGDRGLGGYTF
TRBV9	once	-	TRBJ1-2	TGTGCCAGCAGCGTGCCCAGTGGCTACACCTTC	CASSVPSGYTF
TRBV9	-	TRBD1	TRBJ2-4	TGTGCCAGCAGCCCTACTCCGGGACAGGGCCAGGCGGGGGCCAAAAACATTCAGTACTTC	CASSPTPGQGQAGAKNIQYF
TRBV6-5	few	-	TRBJ1-4	TGTGCCAGCAAAAAGGAGGGGTTTAATGAAAAACTGTTTTTT	CASKKEGFNEKLFF
TRBV10-3	-	TRBD1	TRBJ1-5	TGTGCCATCAGTGAGTCCCCCGGGACAGGGGGCGATCAGCCCCAGCATTTT	CAISESPGTGGDQPQHF
TRBV9	-	TRBD1	TRBJ1-1	TGTGCCAGCAGCGTGACAGGGGGCGTAGAAGCTTTCTTT	CASSVTGGVEAFF
TRBV2	-	TRBD1	TRBJ2-2	TGTGCCAGGAAGGGGGCTGGGGGCGGCTCGAACACCGGGGAGCTGTTTTTT	CARKGAGGGSNTGELFF
TRBV4-3	-	-	TRBJ2-1	TGCGCCAGCAGCCAAGATAACTACAATGAGCAGTTCTTC	CASSQDNYNEQFF
TRBV19	once	-	TRBJ1-1	TGTGCCAGTAGTATAACATACACCACTGAAGCTTTCTTT	CASSITYTTEAFF
TRBV5-5	-	TRBD2	TRBJ2-1	TGTGCCAGCAGCCTGAAAGCGGGGGGTTACAATGAGCAGTTCTTC	CASSLKAGGYNEQFF
TRBV20-1	-	-	TRBJ1-2	TGCAGTGCTGAGAATGGCTACACCTTC	CSAENGYTF